The 23 T cell receptor beta chains listed next were all sequenced from one sample in a study of cytomegalovirus exposure and HLA in healthy donors. Amplification used 60 Vbeta primers and 13 Jbeta primers. The protocol was immunoSEQ multiplex PCR, while the TCRdb copy is restricted to in-frame clones and leaves out a portion. The sample contains 130,000 to 150,000 clones, over 75% of which appear only once. Sequences were obtained from PBMCs. These receptor sequences come from a woman aged 50 to 60 in good health and CMV-seropositive.

The rearrangement joins TRBV2 to TRBJ2-5, with D perhaps matching TRBD2 (6 bases). The V gene's germline CDR1 is SNHLY and CDR2 FYNNEI. V shed 2 bases and J shed 5 bases, with 12 bases lying between them. This CDR3 region has 14 residues. For the CDR3, the DNA is TGTGCCAGCAGTGAAATCGGGGAGGCGGAGACCCAGTACTTC. Encoded protein: CASSEIGEAETQYF.

This clone was seen only once. V gene TRBV10-3 combines with J gene TRBJ2-2; 7 bases are a match to TRBD1. Germline CDR1 and CDR2: ENHRY and SYGVKD. CDR3 length: 11 residues. Trimming removed 10 bases from V and 6 bases from J; junction bases left unmatched: 2. CDR3 nucleotide sequence: TGTGCCAACAGGGGCTCCGGGGAGCTGTTTTTT. Residues: CANRGSGELFF.

CDR3 in DNA: TGTGCCAGCAGTCGACAGGGAAACTATGGCTACACCTTC. Protein sequence: CASSRQGNYGYTF. The chain links TRBV28 to TRBJ1-2, with 7 bases aligning to TRBD1. V lost 5 bases, J lost 2 bases, and 2 bases stayed unmatched. The germline gives CDR1 MDHEN, CDR2 SYDVKM. The CDR3 length is 13 residues.

The chain employs TRBV28 and TRBJ1-6; no clear D. V gave up 4 bases and J gave up 10 bases, with 11 bases separating them. Germline CDR1 reads MDHEN; CDR2 reads SYDVKM. This CDR3 is 13 amino acids long. This chain's CDR3 is CASSSLLASPLHF. Written as DNA, the CDR3 is TGTGCCAGCAGTTCACTCCTTGCGTCACCCCTCCACTTT.

Remarks on this clone: The limits of the CDR3 on the DNA are not certain, so only TCRdb's listed CDR3 is given. V usage is TRBV7-2 and J usage is TRBJ1-2; TRBD1, the D gene given by the table, was not confirmed from the DNA. From germline, CDR1 is SGHTA and CDR2 FQGNSA. The CDR3 length is 13 residues, termini included. The CDR3 spells CASRLDLVGQGAF.

The rearrangement uses TRBV7-6 and TRBJ1-2; 7 bases fit TRBD1. The J segment lost 0 bases and the V segment lost 5 bases, leaving 6 bases of the junction unmatched. CDR1 is SGHVS, CDR2 FNYEAQ, per germline. This CDR3 comprises 15 residues. The CDR3 is CASSPGTAANYGYTF. CDR3 nucleotide sequence: TGTGCCAGCAGCCCCGGGACAGCAGCTAACTATGGCTACACCTTC.

This chain uses TRBV7-3 with TRBJ2-1; 13 bases match TRBD2. With V trimmed by 5 bases and J by 5 bases, 3 bases remained unmatched. The V gene's germline CDR1 is SGHTA and CDR2 FQGTGA. The CDR3 length is 15 residues. In DNA, the CDR3 is TGTGCCAGCAGCACGGGACTAGCGGGGAACAATGAGCAGTTCTTC. It yields the protein CASSTGLAGNNEQFF.

The chain has TRBV7-6 and TRBJ2-2, with TRBD1 matching over 8 bases. Trimming cost V 2 bases and J 3 bases; bases outside gene matches: 8. The CDR3 spans 17 residues. Per germline, CDR1 SGHVS and CDR2 FNYEAQ. The CDR3 nucleotides read TGTGCCAGCAGCTTACCCCAGGGGGCAGCTCACACCGGGGAGCTGTTTTTT. This codes for CASSLPQGAAHTGELFF.

The gene calls are TRBV5-1 and TRBJ2-5; D is possibly TRBD1 (5 bases). There are 14 residues in the CDR3. The germline V gene encodes CDR1 SGHRS and CDR2 YFSETQ. Trimming stripped 7 bases from V and 3 bases from J, with 16 bases between. Here the CDR3 DNA reads TGCGCCAGCCATATAGAGGTAGGGGAAGAGACCCAGTACTTC. Translated, it gives CASHIEVGEETQYF.

The chain recombines TRBV4-1 with TRBJ2-2; TRBD1 aligns across 8 bases. This CDR3 is 18 amino acids long. The germline CDR1 and CDR2 sequences are MGHRA and YSYEKL. Unmatched junction bases numbered 9, after V lost 0 bases and J lost 3 bases. CDR3 residues: CASSQEPPLTGDTGELFF. CDR3 bases: TGCGCCAGCAGCCAAGAACCCCCCCTGACAGGGGACACCGGGGAGCTGTTTTTT.

J is TRBJ1-2 and V is TRBV6-5, with 7 bases lining up with TRBD1. V lost 6 bases to trimming and J lost 6 bases; unmatched junction nucleotides: 7. Germline values: CDR1 MNHEY, CDR2 SVGAGI. This CDR3 region has 13 residues. CDR3 in DNA: TGTGCCAGCAGCAACCGGGACAGTGATGGCTACACCTTC. Amino acid sequence: CASSNRDSDGYTF.

This chain joins TRBV7-9 and TRBJ2-1; tentatively, D is TRBD1 (5 bases). The germline V gene encodes CDR1 SEHNR and CDR2 FQNEAQ (reference sequence). The CDR3 has 13 residues. The germline V and J ends were trimmed by 4 bases and 6 bases, with 10 bases remaining between them. CDR3 sequence reads: CASSSIGVNEQFF. CDR3 nucleotide sequence: TGTGCCAGCAGCTCAATAGGGGTCAATGAGCAGTTCTTC.

On this clone: At one of its ends the junction is not consistent with the germline gene, which may arise from a read error. The gene calls are TRBV7-9 and TRBJ1-6, with 10 bases lining up with TRBD1. This CDR3 is built from 16 residues. Looked up from germline, CDR1 is SEHNR and CDR2 is FQNEAQ (reference sequence). Written as DNA, the CDR3 is TGTTCCAGCAGCCTCGACAGGGGGCGCGGTAATTCACCCCTCCACTTT. Amino acids: CSSSLDRGRGNSPLHF.

The chain joins TRBV6-6 to TRBJ1-1; a weak D match, TRBD1 (5 bases). The V gene lost 6 bases and the J gene lost 5 bases, with 10 bases spanning the gap. CDR1 and CDR2 (germline): MNHNY, SVGAGI (reference sequence). The CDR3 is made up of 12 amino acids. The CDR3, as DNA: TGTGCCAGCAGAGACAGCGGGACTGAAGCTTTCTTT. Amino acid sequence: CASRDSGTEAFF.

This chain connects TRBV11-2 to TRBJ2-5; possibly TRBD1 for D (5 bases). Germline values: CDR1 SGHAT, CDR2 FQNNGV. The CDR3 consists of 14 residues. Trimming pared 6 bases from V and 5 bases from J, leaving 16 bases between. The CDR3 protein is CASSPRQGEETQYF. The CDR3 nucleotides are TGTGCCAGCAGTCCCCGTCAGGGCGAGGAGACCCAGTACTTC.

The chain recombines TRBV13 with TRBJ1-2, with TRBD1 matching over 7 bases. The length of the CDR3 is 15 residues. The V gene's germline CDR1 is PRHDT and CDR2 FYEKMQ (reference sequence). The V and J ends lost 0 bases and 1 base, in that order; junction bases with no gene match: 2. This CDR3 is CASSLGGGLNYGYTF. CDR3 DNA: TGTGCCAGCAGCTTAGGAGGGGGCCTTAACTATGGCTACACCTTC.

The V call is TRBV7-9, the J call TRBJ1-1; 9 nucleotides match TRBD1. J gave up 6 bases and V 6 bases, and 11 bases lay outside the gene matches. Germline values: CDR1 SEHNR, CDR2 FQNEAQ (reference sequence). The CDR3 consists of 15 residues. CDR3: CASSHDRDRESEAFF. DNA for the CDR3: TGTGCCAGCAGTCATGACCGGGACAGGGAGTCTGAAGCTTTCTTT.

This chain connects TRBV7-8 to TRBJ2-2; D is possibly TRBD1 (5 bases). Germline V gene lookup returns CDR1 SGHVS and CDR2 FQNEAQ. Between the trimmed V and J ends, which lost 2 bases and 0 bases, there was a span of 10 bases. This CDR3 is 16 amino acids long. CDR3 amino acids: CASSLNGHPNTGELFF. CDR3 DNA sequence: TGTGCCAGCAGCTTAAACGGACACCCGAACACCGGGGAGCTGTTTTTT.

The chain combines TRBV9 with TRBJ2-5; 12 bases map to TRBD2. The length of the CDR3 is 17 residues. Germline CDR1 reads SGDLS; CDR2 reads YYNGEE. V dropped 0 bases and J dropped 5; count of bases not matched to a gene: 8. The CDR3, as DNA: TGTGCCAGCAGCGTAGGGGCTAGCGGGGGGGCAGAGGAGACCCAGTACTTC. It specifies CASSVGASGGAEETQYF.

Concerning this clone itself: At the DNA level, this CDR3 is encoded by other sequences in the same sample as well. The V gene is TRBV6-4, the J gene TRBJ2-3; TRBD2 agrees at 13 bases. The V and J ends lost 0 bases and 6 bases, in that order; junction bases with no gene match: 0. Germline loops: CDR1 MRHNA, CDR2 SNTAGT. CDR3 length equals 15 residues. The CDR3: CASSDSTSGGDTQYF. The CDR3 bases are TGTGCCAGCAGTGACTCGACTAGCGGGGGGGATACGCAGTATTTT.

The rearrangement joins TRBV7-2 to TRBJ2-5; 15 bases align to TRBD2. Germline V lookup: CDR1 SGHTA, CDR2 FQGNSA. The CDR3 consists of 16 residues. V dropped 5 bases and J dropped 2; count of bases not matched to a gene: 3. CDR3 sequence reads: CASSHGTSGGQETQYF. The CDR3 DNA sequence: TGTGCCAGCAGCCACGGGACTAGCGGGGGGCAAGAGACCCAGTACTTC.

This sequence joins TRBV5-6 and TRBJ2-1; D call uncertain. V gave up 5 bases and J gave up 0 bases, with 6 bases separating them. The CDR3 has 13 amino acids. The germline V gene encodes CDR1 SGHDT and CDR2 YYEEEE. The CDR3 loop reads CASRQISYNEQFF. The CDR3 coding sequence is TGTGCCAGCAGACAGATCTCCTACAATGAGCAGTTCTTC.

This rearrangement joins TRBV27 to TRBJ2-1; TRBD2 matches 7 bases. The CDR3 spans 15 residues. Germline lookup yields CDR1 MNHEY and CDR2 SMNVEV (reference sequence). V lost 5 bases, J lost 4 bases, and 8 bases stayed unmatched. The chain's CDR3 is CASSLREVQYNEQFF. The CDR3 DNA is TGTGCCAGCAGTCTACGGGAGGTGCAGTACAATGAGCAGTTCTTC.